These T cell receptor beta chains were read from a single sample in a study of STAT5B mutations in CD4+ large granular lymphocyte leukemia. Data came from immunoSEQ multiplex PCR; TCRdb stores just in-frame clones and leaves some out. The data contain tens of thousands of clones, 65% to 85% of them singletons. Sequencing used CD4+ T cells from blood buffy coats. Every receptor here comes from a human donor in good health. Each CDR3 is given with its conserved first and last residue. Each record gives: CDR3 length, D gene, J gene, V gene, clone size, CDR3 protein, CDR3 DNA. D genes are given only for firm matches. Some rows have no size entry. The others give once, few or many, or a class for an expanded clone.

13 - TRBJ2-1 TRBV30 - CAWSVGGYNEQFF TGTGCCTGGAGTGTGGGGGGATACAATGAGCAGTTCTTC
13 TRBD1 TRBJ1-1 TRBV7-7 - CASSAGQGAEAFF TGTGCCAGCAGCGCGGGACAGGGGGCTGAAGCTTTCTTT
16 TRBD1 TRBJ2-7 TRBV4-1 - CASSHITGDRGYEQYF TGCGCCAGCAGCCACATTACAGGGGATAGAGGCTACGAGCAGTACTTC
14 - TRBJ1-1 TRBV19 - CASSISQDTPEAFF TGTGCCAGTAGTATAAGTCAGGACACTCCTGAAGCTTTCTTT
13 TRBD1 TRBJ2-7 TRBV7-9 - CASSSRQGDEQYF TGTGCCAGCAGCTCGCGACAGGGTGACGAGCAGTACTTC
13 - TRBJ2-7 TRBV5-4 - CASSLAHAGEQYF TGTGCCAGCAGCTTGGCCCACGCCGGGGAGCAGTACTTC
20 - TRBJ1-6 TRBV21-1 - CASSRGAGRVTSSYNSPLHF TGTGCCAGCAGCAGAGGGGCTGGCCGCGTTACCAGCTCCTATAATTCACCCCTCCACTTT
15 TRBD2 TRBJ2-7 TRBV11-2 - CASSPGTSGVYEQYF TGTGCCAGCAGCCCCGGGACTAGCGGGGTCTACGAGCAGTACTTC
16 - TRBJ2-5 TRBV25-1 - CASTHSGRATSETQYF TGTGCCAGCACCCACTCGGGCAGGGCAACCTCAGAGACCCAGTACTTC
15 TRBD2 TRBJ2-7 TRBV28 - CASSPLAGGTYEQYF TGTGCCAGCAGCCCCCTCGCGGGAGGCACCTACGAGCAGTACTTC
15 - TRBJ2-2 TRBV5-6 - CASWLGQRRTGELFF TGTGCCAGCTGGCTAGGGCAGCGAAGGACCGGGGAGCTGTTTTTT
16 - TRBJ1-2 TRBV2 once CASSEGQATSNYGYTF TGTGCCAGCAGTGAAGGGCAGGCCACTTCTAACTATGGCTACACCTTC
13 - TRBJ1-5 TRBV7-8 few CASSSGADQPQHF TGTGCCAGCAGCTCGGGGGCGGATCAGCCCCAGCATTTT
17 - TRBJ1-5 TRBV6-4 - CASSDPLEVYSNQPQHF TGTGCCAGCAGTGACCCACTCGAGGTCTACAGCAATCAGCCCCAGCATTTT
11 - TRBJ1-4 TRBV10-2 - CASGTNEKLFF TGCGCCAGCGGAACTAATGAAAAACTGTTTTTT
13 - TRBJ1-2 TRBV14 - CASSPGRNYGYTF TGTGCCAGCAGCCCGGGACGGAACTACGGCTACACCTTC
14 - TRBJ1-1 TRBV19 few CASTTVGLNTEAFF TGTGCCAGTACCACTGTCGGACTGAACACTGAAGCTTTCTTT
16 TRBD2 TRBJ2-3 TRBV4-1 once CASTVSSGGGRGTQYF TGCGCCAGCACCGTATCTAGCGGGGGGGGGCGGGGTACGCAGTATTTT
13 - TRBJ1-1 TRBV9 - CASSAGLWSEAFF TGTGCCAGCAGCGCAGGTTTATGGTCAGAAGCTTTCTTT
13 - TRBJ1-1 TRBV5-5 once CASSLTADTEAFF TGTGCCAGCAGCTTGACCGCCGACACTGAAGCTTTCTTT
15 - TRBJ2-5 TRBV27 - CASSLGLVNQETQYF TGTGCCAGCAGTTTAGGTTTGGTGAACCAAGAGACCCAGTACTTC
12 - TRBJ2-5 TRBV5-8 - CASSWARETQYF TGTGCCAGCAGCTGGGCTCGAGAGACCCAGTACTTC
16 TRBD2 TRBJ2-5 TRBV5-1 - CASSLGTSGGKETQYF TGCGCCAGCAGCCTTGGGACTAGCGGGGGGAAGGAGACCCAGTACTTC
15 TRBD2 TRBJ2-7 TRBV4-2 - CASSQGVAGAYEQYF TGTGCCAGCAGCCAAGGGGTAGCGGGGGCCTACGAGCAGTACTTC
15 - TRBJ1-3 TRBV15 - CATSRDRGSGNTIYF TGTGCCACCAGCAGAGACAGGGGCTCTGGAAACACCATATATTTT
16 TRBD1 TRBJ1-1 TRBV5-1 - CASSMGQGGVSDEAFF TGCGCCAGCAGCATGGGACAGGGTGGAGTCTCCGATGAAGCTTTCTTT
16 - TRBJ2-5 TRBV5-5 once CASSLGDSPRQETQYF TGTGCCAGCAGCTTGGGAGATTCCCCCCGACAAGAGACCCAGTACTTC
16 TRBD2 TRBJ2-4 TRBV7-8 - CASSLAGGWGSNLQYF TGTGCCAGCAGCTTAGCCGGGGGGTGGGGATCAAACCTTCAGTACTTC
13 - TRBJ1-5 TRBV5-5 - CASSLDGSQPQHF TGTGCCAGCAGCTTGGATGGGAGTCAGCCCCAGCATTTT
12 - TRBJ2-3 TRBV11-3 - CASSLAGNTQYF TGTGCCAGCAGCTTAGCGGGGAATACGCAGTATTTT
15 TRBD1 TRBJ2-7 TRBV28 - CASRSQGANSYEQYF TGTGCCAGCAGGTCTCAGGGGGCAAATTCCTACGAGCAGTACTTC
14 TRBD1 TRBJ1-6 TRBV10-3 - CAIGTGGVGSPLHF TGTGCCATAGGGACAGGGGGAGTCGGATCACCCCTCCACTTT
16 - TRBJ1-2 TRBV6-1 - CASSEAGGHINYGYTF TGTGCCAGCAGTGAAGCGGGGGGACACATCAACTATGGCTACACCTTC
16 TRBD2 TRBJ2-1 TRBV5-1 - CASSLRLAGGYNEQFF TGCGCCAGCAGCTTGCGACTAGCGGGTGGCTACAATGAGCAGTTCTTC
14 TRBD1 TRBJ2-7 TRBV11-3 - CASSIQGATYEQYF TGTGCCAGCAGCATACAGGGGGCTACATACGAGCAGTACTTC
15 - TRBJ2-7 TRBV30 once CAWSAGRSNYYEQYF TGTGCCTGGAGTGCGGGACGGAGTAATTACTACGAGCAGTACTTC
17 - TRBJ2-7 TRBV7-2 - CASSASPPGTPFGEQYF TGTGCCAGCAGCGCTTCACCACCGGGGACACCCTTCGGGGAGCAGTACTTC
14 - TRBJ1-1 TRBV30 - CAWNADSLNTEAFF TGTGCCTGGAACGCGGACAGTCTGAACACTGAAGCTTTCTTT
11 - TRBJ1-1 TRBV30 - CAWSKEGIAFF TGTGCCTGGAGTAAGGAGGGGATAGCTTTCTTT
15 - TRBJ1-5 TRBV19 few CASRATGPTNQPQHF TGTGCCAGTAGGGCGACAGGACCTACGAATCAGCCCCAGCATTTT
16 TRBD1 TRBJ2-3 TRBV6-4 - CASSARDRGSTDTQYF TGTGCCAGCAGTGCCCGGGACAGGGGAAGCACAGATACGCAGTATTTT
17 TRBD1 TRBJ1-5 TRBV19 - CASRRGQGTYSNQPQHF TGTGCCAGTAGGCGGGGACAGGGGACCTATAGCAATCAGCCCCAGCATTTT
14 - TRBJ2-5 TRBV29-1 - CSAQSGLTVETQYF TGCAGCGCCCAATCGGGCCTTACCGTGGAGACCCAGTACTTC
17 TRBD2 TRBJ2-1 TRBV5-1 - CASSLAGGGPNYNEQFF TGCGCCAGCAGCTTGGCCGGGGGAGGGCCCAACTACAATGAGCAGTTCTTC
16 TRBD2 TRBJ2-1 TRBV5-1 - CASRPGLAGAYSEQFF TGCGCCAGCAGACCCGGACTAGCGGGAGCGTATAGTGAGCAGTTCTTC
13 - TRBJ1-2 TRBV6-1 - CASSGTVNYGYTF TGTGCCAGCAGTGGGACAGTTAACTATGGCTACACCTTC